Shown below are 19 T cell receptor beta chains from a single sample sequenced in a study of blood T cell repertoires in COVID-19. TCRdb's table, derived via immunoSEQ multiplex PCR, lists solely in-frame clones and lacks some. The data contain some 22,000 clones, roughly 84% of them singletons. Sequencing used peripheral blood. These receptors came from an older man with acute or convalescent COVID-19.

This clone was seen more than once but under ten times. The chain combines TRBV2 with TRBJ1-1; possible D gene TRBD1, 5 bases. The V and J ends lost 4 bases and 5 bases respectively, with 11 bases between them. Per germline, CDR1 SNHLY and CDR2 FYNNEI. The CDR3 has 13 amino acids. In nucleotides, the CDR3 is TGTGCCAGCAGTGGAGACAGACAGACTGAAGCTTTCTTT. Its protein product is CASSGDRQTEAFF.

The V and J genes are TRBV6-6 and TRBJ1-2, with TRBD1 identical over 10 bases. Trimming took 6 bases from V and 1 from J; bases not matched to a gene: 2. Germline CDR1 is MNHNY and CDR2 is SVGAGI (reference sequence). The CDR3 has 14 residues. The CDR3 protein is CASRWTGGNYGYTF. In DNA form, the CDR3 reads TGTGCCAGCAGATGGACAGGGGGTAACTATGGCTACACCTTC.

This rearrangement joins TRBV9 to TRBJ2-1; 7 positions agree with TRBD2. Germline V gives CDR1 SGDLS, CDR2 YYNGEE. This CDR3 is built from 16 residues. The junction had 7 bases not matched to a gene; V was cut back by 4 bases and J by 0 bases. CDR3 in amino acids: CASSSSGPVSYNEQFF. The CDR3 DNA is TGTGCCAGCAGCAGTAGCGGGCCAGTCTCCTACAATGAGCAGTTCTTC.

The chain carries TRBV5-6 and TRBJ2-1, with TRBD1 matching over 8 bases. CDR1 and CDR2 from the germline V gene are SGHDT and YYEEEE. The J segment lost 4 bases and the V segment lost 0 bases, leaving 3 bases of the junction unmatched. The CDR3 is 15 residues long. CDR3 in amino acids: CASSLGQGAYNEQFF. CDR3 DNA: TGTGCCAGCAGCTTGGGGCAGGGGGCTTACAATGAGCAGTTCTTC. Filled out from reference TRBV5-6 and TRBJ2-1, the complete variable domain reads DAGVTQSPTHLIKTRGQQVTLRCSPKSGHDTVSWYQQALGQGPQFIFQYYEEEERQRGNFPDRFSGHQFPNYSSELNVNALLLGDSALYLCASSLGQGAYNEQFFGPGTRLTVL.

The chain links TRBV6-1 to TRBJ2-1; a possible D gene is TRBD2 (5 bases). V dropped 2 bases and J dropped 5 bases, with 7 bases sitting between them. The CDR3 totals 13 residues. Germline loops: CDR1 MNHNS, CDR2 SASEGT. DNA for the CDR3: TGTGCCAGCAGTGAATGGCGGGACAATGAGCAGTTCTTC. Encoded protein: CASSEWRDNEQFF.

The chain combines TRBV30 with TRBJ2-2, with 9 positions matching TRBD1. The germline V gene encodes CDR1 GTSNPN and CDR2 SVGIG (reference sequence). The CDR3 sequence is 14 residues long. The junction had 7 bases not matched to a gene; V was cut back by 6 bases and J by 5 bases. The chain's CDR3 is CACNRGRETGELFF. CDR3 bases: TGTGCCTGTAACAGGGGGCGCGAGACCGGGGAGCTGTTTTTT. Full variable domain (remainder filled in from reference TRBV30 and TRBJ2-2): SQTIHQWPATLVQPVGSPLSLECTVEGTSNPNLYWYRQAAGRGLQLLFYSVGIGQISSEVPQNLSASRPQDRQFILSSKKLLLSDSGFYLCACNRGRETGELFFGEGSRLTVL.

A single count supports this clone. The V and J genes are TRBV11-2 and TRBJ2-7; 11 positions agree with TRBD2. Germline V gene lookup returns CDR1 SGHAT and CDR2 FQNNGV. V lost 5 bases to trimming and J lost 6 bases; unmatched junction nucleotides: 3. The CDR3 extends over 13 amino acids. The CDR3: CASSLTSGSEQYF. The DNA for the CDR3 is TGTGCCAGCAGCCTTACTAGCGGGAGCGAGCAGTACTTC.

V usage is TRBV24-1 and J usage is TRBJ2-2; a weak D match, TRBD1 (5 bases). The CDR3 runs 15 residues. Trimming removed 5 bases from V and 4 bases from J, with 13 bases in between. Germline V gene lookup returns CDR1 KGHDR and CDR2 SFDVKD. This CDR3 reads CATSALLGATGELFF. In DNA form, the CDR3 reads TGTGCCACCAGTGCCCTTTTAGGGGCCACCGGGGAGCTGTTTTTT.

The CDR3: CAWSRGKGGYEQYF. CDR3 DNA: TGTGCCTGGAGTAGGGGCAAGGGCGGTTACGAGCAGTACTTC. The genes are TRBV30 and TRBJ2-7; perhaps TRBD1 as D (5 bases). The CDR3 has 14 residues. V lost 2 bases and J 4 bases, leaving 15 bases between the germline ends. Germline assignment: CDR1 GTSNPN and CDR2 SVGIG (reference sequence).

The chain employs TRBV4-2 and TRBJ2-4, with D possibly matching TRBD2 (7 bases). V lost 0 bases and J 1 base, leaving 13 bases between the germline ends. CDR1 and CDR2 (germline): LGHNA, YNFKEQ. The CDR3 extends over 17 amino acids. CDR3 in amino acids: CASSQDDGRGAKNIQYF. The CDR3 region has the DNA TGTGCCAGCAGCCAAGATGATGGGAGGGGGGCCAAAAACATTCAGTACTTC.

V usage is TRBV28 and J usage is TRBJ1-4; TRBD1 might be the D (5 bases). CDR1 is MDHEN, CDR2 SYDVKM, per germline. The CDR3 runs to 14 residues. V lost 3 bases, J lost 4 bases, and 9 bases lay in between. CDR3 bases: TGTGCCAGCAGTTTGGAGGGGAGTAATGAAAAACTGTTTTTT. It codes for CASSLEGSNEKLFF.

The rearrangement uses TRBV28 and TRBJ2-7, with TRBD1 matching 7 bases. Unmatched junction bases numbered 6, after V lost 4 bases and J lost 3 bases. In germline, CDR1 is MDHEN, CDR2 SYDVKM. The CDR3 extends over 14 amino acids. The chain's CDR3 is CASSWDTGVYEQYF. For the CDR3, the DNA is TGTGCCAGCAGTTGGGACACAGGGGTCTACGAGCAGTACTTC.

The chain employs TRBV30 and TRBJ2-2, with D possibly being TRBD1 (6 bases). Germline V CDR1 and CDR2: GTSNPN, SVGIG (reference sequence). V lost 2 bases and J 7 bases, leaving 17 bases between the germline ends. The CDR3 runs 15 residues. The CDR3 spells CAWSSGRGPDGELFF. The CDR3 DNA sequence: TGTGCCTGGAGTTCTGGCAGGGGACCAGACGGGGAGCTGTTTTTT.

V and J are TRBV27 and TRBJ1-4; perhaps TRBD1 as D (6 bases). The CDR3 spans 14 residues. Between the trimmed V and J ends, which lost 2 bases and 3 bases, there was a span of 7 bases. Per the germline V gene, CDR1 is MNHEY and CDR2 is SMNVEV (reference sequence). CDR3 DNA: TGTGCCAGCAGTTTAAACAGGGCTAATGAAAAACTGTTTTTT. It codes for CASSLNRANEKLFF.

This chain joins TRBV18 and TRBJ2-7; 11 bases align to TRBD2. V trimming: 3 bases; J trimming: 4 bases; junction bases outside the gene matches: 5. The CDR3 covers 15 residues. Germline V CDR1 and CDR2: KGHSH, LQKENI. The CDR3 DNA reads as TGTGCCAGCTCACCTGATACTAGCGGGAGATACGAGCAGTACTTC. Translation gives CASSPDTSGRYEQYF.

J is TRBJ2-2 and V is TRBV5-4; 7 bases are shared with TRBD2. The CDR3 spans 15 residues. Germline CDR1 is SGHNT and CDR2 is YYREEE (reference sequence). The V and J ends lost 0 bases and 2 bases, in that order; junction bases with no gene match: 1. Here the CDR3 reads CASSLGAGNTGELFF. The CDR3 region has the DNA TGTGCCAGCAGCTTGGGAGCGGGAAACACCGGGGAGCTGTTTTTT.

The genes are TRBV6-2 or TRBV6-3 and TRBJ1-2, with TRBD1 matching 10 bases. Germline V gene lookup returns CDR1 MNHEY and CDR2 SVGEGT. J was trimmed by 2 bases and V by 2 bases; bases with no gene match: 5. The CDR3 loop spans 16 amino acids. The DNA for the CDR3 is TGTGCCAGCAGTTACGGACAGGGGGTAAGGAACTATGGCTACACCTTC. It yields the protein CASSYGQGVRNYGYTF.

The chain links TRBV19 to TRBJ2-3; 10 bases match TRBD1. The ends lost 3 bases at V and 6 bases at J; junction bases unmatched: 3. CDR3 length: 14 residues. The germline V gene encodes CDR1 LNHDA and CDR2 SQIVND (reference sequence). CDR3 DNA sequence: TGTGCCAGTAGTATCACGGACAGGGGGGATACGCAGTATTTT. It specifies CASSITDRGDTQYF. Drawing the rest from reference TRBV19 and TRBJ2-3, the complete variable domain is DGGITQSPKYLFRKEGQNVTLSCEQNLNHDAMYWYRQDPGQGLRLIYYSQIVNDFQKGDIAEGYSVSREKKESFPLTVTSAQKNPTAFYLCASSITDRGDTQYFGPGTRLTVL.

V usage is TRBV28 and J usage is TRBJ1-3; D might be TRBD1 (5 bases). Deletions cut 4 bases from V and 6 bases from J, with 22 bases between. The CDR3 loop spans 17 amino acids. Germline V gives CDR1 MDHEN, CDR2 SYDVKM. CDR3 sequence: CASSSPGVSRSTNTIYF. As DNA, the CDR3 is TGTGCCAGCAGTTCCCCGGGGGTCTCGCGGAGTACAAACACCATATATTTT. Filled out from reference TRBV28 and TRBJ1-3, the complete variable domain reads DVKVTQSSRYLVKRTGEKVFLECVQDMDHENMFWYRQDPGLGLRLIYFSYDVKMKEKGDIPEGYSVSREKKERFSLILESASTNQTSMYLCASSSPGVSRSTNTIYFGEGSWLTVV.